This TCR beta chain was observed in a study of blood T cell repertoires in COVID-19. Study information: Some COVID-19 samples were acute and others convalescent; all came from the United States, Italy and Spain. PBMCs, B-cell-depleted T cells, or T cells provided the cDNA or gDNA that made up the material.

In the study's own analysis: Amplification of reference gene primers was used by the study to estimate nucleated cell counts. Here immunoSEQ multiplex PCR was the method, and the copy in TCRdb shows in-frame clones only, minus some. Clone size and V and J calls were adopted from that table, with D and trimming inferred from the DNA. The sample carries about half a million clones, about 88% recorded once. CDR3 size: 17 residues. With 1 base clipped from V and 6 bases from J, the junction kept 9 bases outside the gene matches. Germline V gene data show CDR1 as SGHVS and CDR2 as FQNEAQ. Seattle researchers signed up patients amid active infection and tracked them longitudinally.

This sequence was found in a man aged 18 to 29 with COVID-19, enrolled during active disease. This chain uses TRBV7-8 with TRBJ1-2; 12 bases match TRBD1. The sequenced sample was peripheral blood. The CDR3 loop is CASSLERFGTGGHGYTF. For the CDR3, the DNA is TGTGCCAGCAGCTTAGAGAGATTCGGGACAGGGGGCCATGGCTACACCTTC.